Listed below are T cell receptor beta chains from one sample, sequenced in a study of blood T cell repertoires in COVID-19. TCRdb's copy holds only in-frame clones and misses some; the assay was immunoSEQ multiplex PCR. The sample records nearly 80,000 clones, more than 80% being singletons. The sequencing sample was made of peripheral blood. The receptors shown here come from an elderly woman with acute or convalescent COVID-19. Each CDR3 is given with its conserved first and last residue. Each record gives: V gene, D gene, J gene, clone size, CDR3 protein, CDR3 DNA. The D gene is left open where the match is weak. Some rows have no size entry. The others give once, few or many, or a class for an expanded clone.

V gene: TRBV6-1
D gene: TRBD2
J gene: TRBJ2-7
clone size: once
CDR3 protein: CASSEFGLAGGVVEQYF
CDR3 DNA: TGTGCCAGCAGTGAATTCGGACTAGCGGGAGGGGTAGTCGAGCAGTACTTC

V gene: TRBV29-1
D gene: TRBD2
J gene: TRBJ2-1
clone size: .
CDR3 protein: CSVGLAGSDNEQFF
CDR3 DNA: TGCAGCGTCGGACTAGCGGGTTCTGACAATGAGCAGTTCTTC

V gene: TRBV28
D gene: .
J gene: TRBJ1-5
clone size: .
CDR3 protein: CASSLRTDYSNQPQHF
CDR3 DNA: TGTGCCAGCAGTTTAAGGACAGACTATAGCAATCAGCCCCAGCATTTT

V gene: TRBV10-2
D gene: TRBD2
J gene: TRBJ2-1
clone size: .
CDR3 protein: CASSGTGTSGLPEQFF
CDR3 DNA: TGCGCCAGCAGTGGAACCGGGACTAGCGGCTTACCTGAGCAGTTCTTC

V gene: TRBV7-3
D gene: TRBD2
J gene: TRBJ2-2
clone size: .
CDR3 protein: CASSSKRLFSAGVSTGELFF
CDR3 DNA: TGTGCCAGCAGCTCCAAGCGATTATTTTCTGCGGGAGTATCCACCGGGGAGCTGTTTTTT

V gene: TRBV7-9
D gene: .
J gene: TRBJ1-5
clone size: .
CDR3 protein: CASTRWGDQPQHF
CDR3 DNA: TGTGCCAGCACGCGATGGGGGGATCAGCCCCAGCATTTT

V gene: TRBV7-8
D gene: TRBD1
J gene: TRBJ1-1
clone size: .
CDR3 protein: CASSSGEGATNTEAFF
CDR3 DNA: TGTGCCAGCAGCTCCGGCGAGGGGGCAACGAACACTGAAGCTTTCTTT

V gene: TRBV10-1
D gene: .
J gene: TRBJ1-2
clone size: .
CDR3 protein: CASSESSYFYTF
CDR3 DNA: TGCGCCAGCAGTGAGTCGTCTTACTTCTACACCTTC

V gene: TRBV10-2
D gene: TRBD2
J gene: TRBJ2-7
clone size: .
CDR3 protein: CASSSSLAGAHEQYF
CDR3 DNA: TGCGCCAGCAGTTCATCCCTAGCGGGAGCCCACGAGCAGTACTTC

V gene: TRBV6-6
D gene: TRBD1
J gene: TRBJ1-2
clone size: .
CDR3 protein: CASSYSPGQGAGGYTF
CDR3 DNA: TGTGCCAGCAGTTACTCACCGGGACAGGGGGCAGGTGGCTACACCTTC

V gene: TRBV12-3/TRBV12-4
D gene: TRBD2
J gene: TRBJ2-5
clone size: .
CDR3 protein: CASSTGLAETQYF
CDR3 DNA: TGTGCCAGCAGTACCGGACTAGCCGAGACCCAGTACTTC

V gene: TRBV28
D gene: .
J gene: TRBJ1-1
clone size: .
CDR3 protein: CASSNTGWGAFF
CDR3 DNA: TGTGCCAGCAGTAATACAGGGTGGGGAGCTTTCTTT

V gene: TRBV29-1
D gene: TRBD2
J gene: TRBJ2-2
clone size: once
CDR3 protein: CSASVRVLAGVGTGELFF
CDR3 DNA: TGCAGCGCCTCGGTCAGGGTTCTAGCGGGGGTTGGTACCGGGGAGCTGTTTTTT

V gene: TRBV5-1
D gene: TRBD2
J gene: TRBJ2-5
clone size: .
CDR3 protein: CASSLGRERQETQYF
CDR3 DNA: TGCGCCAGCAGCTTGGGGCGGGAGCGCCAAGAGACCCAGTACTTC

V gene: TRBV5-6
D gene: TRBD2
J gene: TRBJ2-3
clone size: .
CDR3 protein: CASSLALAGGTYTDTQYF
CDR3 DNA: TGTGCCAGCAGCTTGGCCCTAGCGGGGGGGACATACACAGATACGCAGTATTTT

V gene: TRBV3-1/TRBV3-2
D gene: TRBD2
J gene: TRBJ2-1
clone size: .
CDR3 protein: CASSQGLAEAYNEQFF
CDR3 DNA: TGTGCCAGCAGCCAAGGACTAGCGGAGGCCTACAATGAGCAGTTCTTC

V gene: TRBV19
D gene: .
J gene: TRBJ2-6
clone size: .
CDR3 protein: CASSTTGSGANVLTF
CDR3 DNA: TGTGCCAGTAGTACAACAGGGTCTGGGGCCAACGTCCTGACTTTC

V gene: TRBV19
D gene: .
J gene: TRBJ2-3
clone size: few
CDR3 protein: CASSRRNTDTQYF
CDR3 DNA: TGTGCCAGTAGTCGGCGGAACACAGATACGCAGTATTTT

V gene: TRBV6-6
D gene: .
J gene: TRBJ2-2
clone size: .
CDR3 protein: CASRTDSRVGELFF
CDR3 DNA: TGTGCCAGCAGAACCGACAGCCGCGTCGGGGAGCTGTTTTTT

V gene: TRBV7-2
D gene: TRBD1
J gene: TRBJ1-1
clone size: .
CDR3 protein: CASSLGPLGRGREAFF
CDR3 DNA: TGTGCCAGCAGCTTAGGTCCCCTCGGCAGGGGGCGTGAAGCTTTCTTT

V gene: TRBV27
D gene: .
J gene: TRBJ1-6
clone size: .
CDR3 protein: CASSFEGSPLHF
CDR3 DNA: TGTGCCAGCAGTTTTGAGGGTTCACCCCTCCACTTT

V gene: TRBV5-1
D gene: TRBD1
J gene: TRBJ2-7
clone size: .
CDR3 protein: CASSYGTGWDYEQYF
CDR3 DNA: TGCGCCAGCAGCTACGGGACAGGGTGGGACTACGAGCAGTACTTC

V gene: TRBV7-3
D gene: TRBD2
J gene: TRBJ2-7
clone size: once
CDR3 protein: CASSPGLAGEQYF
CDR3 DNA: TGTGCCAGCAGCCCGGGACTAGCGGGCGAGCAGTACTTC

V gene: TRBV2
D gene: .
J gene: TRBJ1-2
clone size: .
CDR3 protein: CASIEQEPGLGYTF
CDR3 DNA: TGTGCCAGCATTGAACAGGAGCCAGGGTTAGGCTACACCTTC

V gene: TRBV21-1
D gene: .
J gene: TRBJ2-5
clone size: .
CDR3 protein: CAADSLQETQYF
CDR3 DNA: TGTGCTGCCGACAGCCTACAAGAGACCCAGTACTTC

V gene: TRBV5-3
D gene: .
J gene: TRBJ1-5
clone size: .
CDR3 protein: CARSLGIDRSNQPQHF
CDR3 DNA: TGTGCCAGAAGCTTGGGAATCGATCGGAGCAATCAGCCCCAGCATTTT

V gene: TRBV5-1
D gene: .
J gene: TRBJ2-3
clone size: .
CDR3 protein: CASSQYGRTDTQYF
CDR3 DNA: TGCGCCAGCAGTCAATATGGCCGCACAGATACGCAGTATTTT

V gene: TRBV2
D gene: .
J gene: TRBJ1-1
clone size: .
CDR3 protein: CASSARDTEAFF
CDR3 DNA: TGTGCCAGCAGTGCCAGGGACACTGAAGCTTTCTTT

V gene: TRBV6-6
D gene: TRBD1
J gene: TRBJ1-2
clone size: once
CDR3 protein: CASSTTGGSYGYTF
CDR3 DNA: TGTGCCAGCAGTACGACAGGGGGCAGCTATGGCTACACCTTC

V gene: TRBV5-6
D gene: TRBD2
J gene: TRBJ2-5
clone size: few
CDR3 protein: CASSRGLAGLETQYF
CDR3 DNA: TGTGCCAGCAGCCGGGGACTAGCGGGGTTGGAGACCCAGTACTTC

V gene: TRBV27
D gene: TRBD1
J gene: TRBJ1-4
clone size: once
CDR3 protein: CASSRDSKANEKLFF
CDR3 DNA: TGTGCCAGCTCCCGGGACAGTAAAGCTAATGAAAAACTGTTTTTT

V gene: TRBV6-6
D gene: .
J gene: TRBJ2-7
clone size: .
CDR3 protein: CASSFAPAGVEQYF
CDR3 DNA: TGTGCCAGCAGTTTTGCTCCGGCAGGGGTCGAGCAGTACTTC

V gene: TRBV7-9
D gene: .
J gene: TRBJ1-3
clone size: .
CDR3 protein: CASAGDRTGNTIYF
CDR3 DNA: TGTGCCAGCGCAGGGGATCGGACTGGAAACACCATATATTTT

V gene: TRBV28
D gene: TRBD2
J gene: TRBJ2-7
clone size: .
CDR3 protein: CASSPRTSGAHEQYF
CDR3 DNA: TGTGCCAGCAGTCCCCGGACTAGCGGGGCACATGAGCAGTACTTC

V gene: TRBV7-9
D gene: TRBD1
J gene: TRBJ1-6
clone size: .
CDR3 protein: CASSLTGSNSPLHF
CDR3 DNA: TGTGCCAGCAGCTTGACAGGGTCGAATTCACCCCTCCACTTT

V gene: TRBV7-2
D gene: TRBD1
J gene: TRBJ1-3
clone size: .
CDR3 protein: CASSQGQGRDTIYF
CDR3 DNA: TGTGCCAGCAGCCAAGGACAGGGGAGAGACACCATATATTTT

V gene: TRBV3-1/TRBV3-2
D gene: TRBD1
J gene: TRBJ1-2
clone size: .
CDR3 protein: CASSQDTGGIGTGGYTF
CDR3 DNA: TGTGCCAGCAGCCAAGACACAGGGGGAATTGGAACGGGGGGCTACACCTTC

V gene: TRBV19
D gene: TRBD1
J gene: TRBJ1-3
clone size: .
CDR3 protein: CASSIRQGEAGNTIYF
CDR3 DNA: TGTGCCAGTAGTATCCGTCAGGGGGAAGCCGGAAACACCATATATTTT

V gene: TRBV7-2
D gene: .
J gene: TRBJ2-7
clone size: .
CDR3 protein: CASSLAGRRGEQYF
CDR3 DNA: TGTGCCAGCAGCTTAGCAGGCCGCCGGGGCGAGCAGTACTTC

V gene: TRBV19
D gene: .
J gene: TRBJ2-3
clone size: .
CDR3 protein: CASSIGVGGSTDTQYF
CDR3 DNA: TGTGCCAGTAGTATAGGGGTTGGCGGCAGCACAGATACGCAGTATTTT